Following are 22 T cell receptor beta chains from one sample sequenced in a study of pediatric ulcerative colitis. TCRdb keeps only in-frame clones here, not all; method: immunoSEQ multiplex PCR. The sample contains 35,000 to 45,000 clones, roughly 85% of which appear only once. Sequencing input: blood. The receptors derive from a girl aged 5 to 17 with moderate ulcerative colitis.

The chain links TRBV18 to TRBJ1-6; D remains ambiguous. V lost 4 bases and J lost 7, with 14 bases in between. Looked up from germline, CDR1 is KGHSH and CDR2 is LQKENI. The CDR3 runs 15 residues. The chain's CDR3 is CASSLGLPGNSPLHF. CDR3 sequence (DNA): TGTGCCAGCTCACTGGGCTTACCGGGGAATTCACCCCTCCACTTT.

The V call is TRBV11-2, the J call TRBJ2-2, with D unclear. V gave up 3 bases and J gave up 10 bases, with 12 bases separating them. The CDR3 contains 13 residues. Germline lookup yields CDR1 SGHAT and CDR2 FQNNGV. This CDR3 is CASSFGNRLELFF. CDR3 nucleotides: TGTGCCAGCAGCTTCGGAAACCGATTGGAGCTGTTTTTT.

The gene calls are TRBV7-2 and TRBJ2-5, with D unresolved. The ends were cut back, 1 base at V and 1 base at J, with 10 bases in the middle. This CDR3 comprises 15 residues. Germline V lookup: CDR1 SGHTA, CDR2 FQGNSA. The CDR3 protein is CASSLGRWAQETQYF. The CDR3 nucleotides are TGTGCCAGCAGCTTAGGTCGGTGGGCCCAAGAGACCCAGTACTTC.

The V gene is TRBV30, the J gene TRBJ1-6; unclear D gene. CDR3 length equals 15 residues. CDR1 GTSNPN and CDR2 SVGIG come from the germline V gene (reference sequence). V was trimmed by 5 bases and J by 9 bases, leaving 20 bases between them. CDR3 sequence reads: CAWVPGGWQGSPLHF. CDR3 sequence (DNA): TGTGCCTGGGTACCGGGAGGCTGGCAAGGTTCACCCCTCCACTTT.

The chain is built from TRBV7-9 and TRBJ2-1; D unresolved. V lost 1 base, J lost 8 bases, and 9 bases lay in between. The germline V gene has CDR1 SEHNR and CDR2 FQNEAQ (reference sequence). This CDR3 contains 13 residues. CDR3 region: CASSLEHRDEQFF. For the CDR3, the DNA is TGTGCCAGCAGCTTAGAACATCGGGATGAGCAGTTCTTC. The variable domain in full, with the rest retrieved from reference TRBV7-9 and TRBJ2-1, is DTGVSQNPRHKITKRGQNVTFRCDPISEHNRLYWYRQTLGQGPEFLTYFQNEAQLEKSRLLSDRFSAERPKGSFSTLEIQRTEQGDSAMYLCASSLEHRDEQFFGPGTRLTVL.

By its share, this clone is medium-sized. This chain connects TRBV2 to TRBJ1-4; 7 nucleotides align to TRBD1. CDR3 length equals 16 residues. The J segment lost 5 bases and the V segment lost 6 bases, leaving 12 bases of the junction unmatched. The germline V gene encodes CDR1 SNHLY and CDR2 FYNNEI. CDR3 loop: CASRWNRQGRNEKLFF. The CDR3 coding sequence is TGTGCCAGCAGATGGAACCGACAGGGAAGAAATGAAAAACTGTTTTTT.

V gene TRBV11-2 combines with J gene TRBJ2-3, with D perhaps matching TRBD1 or TRBD2 (7 bases each). This CDR3 region has 16 residues. V dropped 7 bases and J dropped 4 bases, with 21 bases sitting between them. Germline V gene sequence: CDR1 SGHAT, CDR2 FQNNGV. The CDR3 spells CASTSIIRGGSDTQYF. DNA for the CDR3: TGTGCCAGCACTTCAATAATCAGGGGGGGGTCAGATACGCAGTATTTT. The full variable domain, rest sourced from reference TRBV11-2 and TRBJ2-3, is EAGVAQSPRYKIIEKRQSVAFWCNPISGHATLYWYQQILGQGPKLLIQFQNNGVVDDSQLPKDRFSAERLKGVDSTLKIQPAKLEDSAVYLCASTSIIRGGSDTQYFGPGTRLTVL.

The genes are TRBV4-3 and TRBJ2-5; 8 bases are shared with TRBD1. Germline V gene lookup returns CDR1 LGHNA and CDR2 YSLEER. The CDR3 sequence is 14 residues long. The junction had 5 bases not matched to a gene; V was cut back by 2 bases and J by 6 bases. The CDR3 region is CASSQPGTGQTQYF. The CDR3 DNA reads TGCGCCAGCAGCCAACCAGGGACAGGTCAGACCCAGTACTTC.

The chain's CDR3 is CASSSTSGGFNEQFF. The CDR3, as DNA: TGTGCCAGCAGCTCGACTAGCGGGGGGTTCAATGAGCAGTTCTTC. The chain joins TRBV13 to TRBJ2-1, with TRBD2 matching 13 bases. CDR3 length: 15 amino acids. Germline values: CDR1 PRHDT, CDR2 FYEKMQ (reference sequence). After removal of 4 bases from V and 6 bases from J, the junction contained 3 bases not matched to a gene. The full variable domain, in which reference TRBV13 and TRBJ2-1 provide the parts outside the CDR3, is AAGVIQSPRHLIKEKRETATLKCYPIPRHDTVYWYQQGPGQDPQFLISFYEKMQSDKGSIPDRFSAQQFSDYHSELNMSSLELGDSALYFCASSSTSGGFNEQFFGPGTRLTVL.

This chain connects TRBV7-3 to TRBJ1-1; tentative D call: TRBD1 (6 bases). The CDR3 loop spans 15 amino acids. The V gene's germline CDR1 is SGHTA and CDR2 FQGTGA. Trimming stripped 6 bases from V and 11 bases from J, with 25 bases between. Here the CDR3 reads CASSLNREDPSGAFF. CDR3 bases: TGTGCCAGCAGTTTGAACAGGGAAGATCCATCCGGGGCTTTCTTT.

This chain links TRBV30 with TRBJ2-7; 7 bases align to TRBD1. V lost 6 bases to trimming and J lost 0 bases; unmatched junction nucleotides: 5. Germline CDR1 reads GTSNPN; CDR2 reads SVGIG (reference sequence). This CDR3 contains 13 residues. CDR3 protein: CACLTGSSYEQYF. CDR3 nucleotides: TGTGCCTGCCTGACAGGGAGCTCCTACGAGCAGTACTTC. Supplemented by reference TRBV30 and TRBJ2-7, the full variable domain reads SQTIHQWPATLVQPVGSPLSLECTVEGTSNPNLYWYRQAAGRGLQLLFYSVGIGQISSEVPQNLSASRPQDRQFILSSKKLLLSDSGFYLCACLTGSSYEQYFGPGTRLTVT.

This chain joins TRBV5-8 and TRBJ2-5; 7 bases map to TRBD2. The CDR3 sequence is 14 residues long. Germline CDR1 reads SGHTS; CDR2 reads YDEGEE. The J segment lost 5 bases and the V segment lost 3 bases, leaving 7 bases of the junction unmatched. CDR3 amino acids: CASSSRGGSETQYF. DNA for the CDR3: TGTGCCAGCAGCTCCCGGGGAGGGTCGGAGACCCAGTACTTC. The whole variable domain, filled in from reference TRBV5-8 and TRBJ2-5, reads EAGVTQSPTHLIKTRGQQATLRCSPISGHTSVYWYQQALGLGLQFLLWYDEGEERNRGNFPPRFSGRQFPNYSSELNVNALELEDSALYLCASSSRGGSETQYFGPGTRLLVL.

The chain links TRBV30 to TRBJ2-1, with D possibly matching TRBD2 (6 bases). The CDR3 runs 15 residues. CDR1 is GTSNPN and CDR2 is SVGIG in the germline V gene (reference sequence). V lost 4 bases, J lost 0 bases, and 13 bases lay in between. For the CDR3, the DNA is TGTGCCTGGAAAGGGGAGGAGGTCTCCTACAATGAGCAGTTCTTC. Its translation: CAWKGEEVSYNEQFF.

This sequence joins TRBV25-1 and TRBJ2-1; D unclear. Trimming shortened V by 8 bases and J by 1 base, and 9 bases separated the two germline ends. Germline-derived CDR1 and CDR2 are MGHDK and SYGVNS. This CDR3 comprises 13 residues. This CDR3 reads CASAEISYNEQFF. DNA for the CDR3: TGTGCCAGCGCGGAGATTTCCTACAATGAGCAGTTCTTC.

The chain employs TRBV7-9 and TRBJ1-6; weak D call: TRBD1 (6 bases). Germline V lookup: CDR1 SEHNR, CDR2 FQNEAQ (reference sequence). V lost 3 bases to trimming and J lost 2 bases, with 11 bases between them. There are 16 residues in the CDR3. CDR3 residues: CASSLGADTYNSPLHF. In DNA, the CDR3 is TGTGCCAGCAGCTTGGGGGCGGATACCTATAATTCACCCCTCCACTTT.

This clone showed up just once. The chain carries TRBV19 and TRBJ1-4; perhaps TRBD1 as D (5 bases). The CDR3 has 13 amino acids. Germline V gene sequence: CDR1 LNHDA, CDR2 SQIVND (reference sequence). V lost 3 bases, J lost 11 bases, and 13 bases lay in between. The DNA of the CDR3 is TGTGCCAGTAGTATTAGGGGCCGACGGAAACTGTTTTTT. Translated, it gives CASSIRGRRKLFF.

The chain employs TRBV6-6 and TRBJ2-1; 10 bases match TRBD2. Germline assignment: CDR1 MNHNY and CDR2 SVGAGI (reference sequence). This CDR3 spans 15 amino acids. The J segment lost 4 bases and the V segment lost 5 bases, leaving 5 bases of the junction unmatched. CDR3 coding DNA: TGTGCCAGCAGTCCCCCTAGCGGGGGATACAATGAGCAGTTCTTC. Residues: CASSPPSGGYNEQFF.

This clone was detected a few times. This chain uses TRBV2 with TRBJ1-2; D is ambiguous. Trimming took 7 bases from V and 0 from J, leaving 9 bases between them. CDR1 SNHLY and CDR2 FYNNEI come from the germline V gene. CDR3 length: 13 residues. CDR3 nucleotides: TGTGCCAGCATACGGACCACTAACTATGGCTACACCTTC. Translation gives CASIRTTNYGYTF.

This clone was seen a handful of times. The chain uses TRBV7-2 and TRBJ1-5; a weak D match, TRBD1 (5 bases). Germline values: CDR1 SGHTA, CDR2 FQGNSA. V was cut by 4 bases and J by 2 bases, with 12 bases left in between. The CDR3 extends over 15 amino acids. CDR3 in DNA: TGTGCCAGCAGCTCGGGGGTTTTTGGCAATCAGCCCCAGCATTTT. Translated, it gives CASSSGVFGNQPQHF.

A word on this clone: Distinct nucleotide sequences in the sample also encode this CDR3. The V and J genes are TRBV14 and TRBJ2-7; 10 nucleotides agree with TRBD1. The V gene's germline CDR1 is SGHDN and CDR2 FVKESK. The CDR3 is 14 amino acids. V trimming: 4 bases; J trimming: 2 bases; junction bases outside the gene matches: 2. CDR3 loop: CASSLGQGTYEQYF. The DNA of the CDR3 is TGTGCCAGCAGCCTGGGACAGGGGACCTACGAGCAGTACTTC.

The genes are TRBV11-2 and TRBJ2-2; 9 bases line up with TRBD2. The V segment lost 2 bases and the J segment 3 bases; nucleotides outside the gene matches: 10. The CDR3 length is 18 residues. The germline CDR1 and CDR2 sequences are SGHAT and FQNNGV. The CDR3 DNA is TGTGCCAGCAGCTTATGGGTAGCGGGGGAGAAATACACCGGGGAGCTGTTTTTT. Amino acid sequence: CASSLWVAGEKYTGELFF.

The chain joins TRBV2 to TRBJ2-3; a weak D match, TRBD1 (6 bases). CDR3 size: 16 residues. Germline values: CDR1 SNHLY, CDR2 FYNNEI. The ends were cut back, 6 bases at V and 1 base at J, with 17 bases in the middle. For the CDR3, the DNA is TGTGCCAGCAGCGCAAACAGGGCGAGAGGCACAGATACGCAGTATTTT. It codes for CASSANRARGTDTQYF.